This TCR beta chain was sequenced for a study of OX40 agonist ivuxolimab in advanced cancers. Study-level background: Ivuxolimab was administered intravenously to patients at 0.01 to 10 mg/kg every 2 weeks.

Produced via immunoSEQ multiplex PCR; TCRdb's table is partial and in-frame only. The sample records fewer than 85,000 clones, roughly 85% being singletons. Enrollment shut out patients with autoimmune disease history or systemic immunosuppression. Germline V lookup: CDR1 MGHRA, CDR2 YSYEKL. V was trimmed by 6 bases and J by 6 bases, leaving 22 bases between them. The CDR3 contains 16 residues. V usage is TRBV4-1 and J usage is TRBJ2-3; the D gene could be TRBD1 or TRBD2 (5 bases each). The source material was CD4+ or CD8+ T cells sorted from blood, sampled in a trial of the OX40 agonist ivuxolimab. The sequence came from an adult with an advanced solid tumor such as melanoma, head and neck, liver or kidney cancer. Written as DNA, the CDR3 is TGCGCCAGCAGTCTCCGTGGAGGACAAAACGACGATACGCAGTATTTT. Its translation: CASSLRGGQNDDTQYF.